These 14 T cell receptor beta chains came from one sample sequenced in a study of T cells after yellow fever vaccination. MiXCR was run by TCRdb on the 5' RACE reads, yielding one entry per CDR3 protein. The sample includes about 320,000 distinct CDR3 sequences, 3.5% to 4.5% of them seen just once. Material: PBMCs, obtained 15 days after the yellow fever booster vaccination. These receptors came from a man aged 18 to 30 who received the YFV17D yellow fever vaccine.

Many counts were recorded for this clonotype. This chain uses TRBV4-3 with TRBJ2-7; D is uncertain. V was shortened by 0 bases and J by 4 bases, with 7 bases between the two germline ends. This CDR3 contains 13 residues. The germline V gene encodes CDR1 LGHNA and CDR2 YSLEER. The CDR3, as DNA: TGCGCCAGCAGCCAAGAAGTCCGGTACGAGCAGTACTTC. Amino acids: CASSQEVRYEQYF.

The gene calls are TRBV5-1 and TRBJ2-7; D gene uncertain. CDR1 SGHRS and CDR2 YFSETQ come from the germline V gene. This CDR3 is built from 12 residues. The V end was cut by 2 bases, the J end by 5 bases, with 8 bases between. CDR3 sequence reads: CASSFSNDEQYF. The CDR3 coding sequence is TGCGCCAGCAGCTTTAGCAATGACGAGCAGTACTTC.

This clonotype was seen many times. This chain links TRBV5-1 with TRBJ2-3; D ambiguous. CDR3 size: 13 residues. The V gene's germline CDR1 is SGHRS and CDR2 YFSETQ. V was cut by 3 bases and J by 4 bases, with 9 bases left in between. CDR3 DNA: TGCGCCAGCAGCTCCCCTGGGCCAGATACGCAGTATTTT. Amino acids: CASSSPGPDTQYF. Complete variable domain (other parts from reference TRBV5-1 and TRBJ2-3): KAGVTQTPRYLIKTRGQQVTLSCSPISGHRSVSWYQQTPGQGLQFLFEYFSETQRNKGNFPGRFSGRQFSNSRSEMNVSTLELGDSALYLCASSSPGPDTQYFGPGTRLTVL.

This chain connects TRBV7-2 to TRBJ2-1; possible D gene TRBD1, 6 bases. Per the germline V gene, CDR1 is SGHTA and CDR2 is FQGNSA. CDR3 length: 14 amino acids. Trimming removed 6 bases at V and 5 bases at J, with 14 bases between. CDR3 nucleotides: TGTGCCAGCAGTCGACAGGTCGTGAACAATGAGCAGTTCTTC. Its protein is CASSRQVVNNEQFF. The complete variable domain, with remaining parts taken from reference TRBV7-2 and TRBJ2-1, reads GAGVSQSPSNKVTEKGKDVELRCDPISGHTALYWYRQSLGQGLEFLIYFQGNSAPDKSGLPSDRFSAERTGGSVSTLTIQRTQQEDSAVYLCASSRQVVNNEQFFGPGTRLTVL.

The chain's CDR3 is CASQGWDGYSNQPQHF. The CDR3, as DNA: TGTGCCAGCCAAGGTTGGGACGGATATAGCAATCAGCCCCAGCATTTT. The chain recombines TRBV19 with TRBJ1-5; TRBD1 might be the D (5 bases). Germline assignment: CDR1 LNHDA and CDR2 SQIVND (reference sequence). Trimming stripped 9 bases from V and 0 bases from J, with 18 bases between. The CDR3 spans 16 residues.

This clonotype occurred a few times. J is TRBJ2-1 and V is TRBV7-2; 9 nucleotides line up with TRBD1. Germline V CDR1 and CDR2: SGHTA, FQGNSA. The trim removed 2 bases at V and 8 bases at J, leaving 7 bases unmatched. This CDR3 contains 15 residues. The CDR3 loop is CASSLRDRDEDEQFF. In DNA form, the CDR3 reads TGTGCCAGCAGCTTACGGGACAGGGACGAAGATGAGCAGTTCTTC.

J is TRBJ2-1 and V is TRBV5-1; D is possibly TRBD1 (6 bases). V was pared by 5 bases and J by 0 bases, with 15 bases between. This CDR3 comprises 16 residues. Germline V CDR1 and CDR2: SGHRS, YFSETQ. CDR3 sequence reads: CASSLRQESSYNEQFF. DNA for the CDR3: TGCGCCAGCAGTTTAAGACAGGAGAGCTCCTACAATGAGCAGTTCTTC.

A few counts support this clonotype. The chain employs TRBV7-2 and TRBJ2-5, with TRBD2 matching over 10 bases. The ends lost 5 bases at V and 6 bases at J; junction bases unmatched: 12. This CDR3 is 16 amino acids long. Germline CDR1 and CDR2: SGHTA and FQGNSA. The CDR3 nucleotides are TGTGCCAGCAGCGGGGAGCGGGGGGGCTCTGTGAAGACCCAGTACTTC. Its translation is CASSGERGGSVKTQYF. The entire variable domain, with the rest obtained from reference TRBV7-2 and TRBJ2-5, is as follows: GAGVSQSPSNKVTEKGKDVELRCDPISGHTALYWYRQSLGQGLEFLIYFQGNSAPDKSGLPSDRFSAERTGGSVSTLTIQRTQQEDSAVYLCASSGERGGSVKTQYFGPGTRLLVL.

The sample holds many counts of this clonotype. This chain links TRBV4-2 with TRBJ1-6; D is ambiguous. This CDR3 has 15 amino acids. Trimming took off 0 bases at V and 10 bases at J, with 13 bases between the two ends. CDR1 and CDR2 from the germline V gene are LGHNA and YNFKEQ. CDR3 amino acids: CASSQEYLSVSPLHF. CDR3 in DNA: TGTGCCAGCAGCCAAGAATATCTTAGTGTGTCACCCCTCCACTTT.

This clonotype was observed at least ten times. The genes are TRBV29-1 and TRBJ2-1, with a weak D call TRBD2 (6 bases). The CDR3 contains 14 residues. Germline-derived CDR1 and CDR2 are SQVTM and ANQGSEA. V lost 7 bases and J lost 6, with 19 bases in between. CDR3 region: CSAAHGSKGNEQFF. The CDR3 nucleotides are TGCAGCGCCGCCCACGGGAGCAAAGGCAATGAGCAGTTCTTC.

The table lists this clonotype with many counts. The genes are TRBV27 and TRBJ2-1, with a weak D call TRBD2 (6 bases). Germline CDR1 reads MNHEY; CDR2 reads SMNVEV (reference sequence). This CDR3 is built from 14 residues. Trimming removed 1 base from V and 10 bases from J, with 14 bases in between. In DNA, the CDR3 is TGTGCCAGCAGTTTATTACTCCCGGGGGTCGAGCAGTTCTTC. Amino acids: CASSLLLPGVEQFF.

The V call is TRBV6-5, the J call TRBJ1-4; D remains ambiguous. Germline V gene lookup returns CDR1 MNHEY and CDR2 SVGAGI. This CDR3 has 15 residues. With 2 bases removed from V and 6 bases from J, the gap between germline ends came to 13 bases. The CDR3 loop is CASSYDTDRHEKLFF. DNA of the CDR3: TGTGCCAGCAGTTACGACACAGATCGACATGAAAAACTGTTTTTT.

The genes are TRBV6-5 and TRBJ2-3, with 10 bases aligning to TRBD2. Germline V gene data show CDR1 as MNHEY and CDR2 as SVGAGI. The CDR3 loop spans 14 amino acids. V trimming: 2 bases; J trimming: 8 bases; junction bases outside the gene matches: 4. The CDR3 coding sequence is TGTGCCAGCAGTTACAGCGGGGGGGAGGGTACGCAGTATTTT. Translating it yields CASSYSGGEGTQYF.

The chain combines TRBV5-1 with TRBJ2-5, with 10 nucleotides matching TRBD2. Germline V lookup: CDR1 SGHRS, CDR2 YFSETQ. This CDR3 spans 16 amino acids. V dropped 3 bases and J dropped 0; count of bases not matched to a gene: 5. CDR3 amino acids: CASSSGLAEYQETQYF. DNA of the CDR3: TGCGCCAGCAGCTCAGGACTAGCGGAGTACCAAGAGACCCAGTACTTC. Full variable domain (remainder filled in from reference TRBV5-1 and TRBJ2-5): KAGVTQTPRYLIKTRGQQVTLSCSPISGHRSVSWYQQTPGQGLQFLFEYFSETQRNKGNFPGRFSGRQFSNSRSEMNVSTLELGDSALYLCASSSGLAEYQETQYFGPGTRLLVL.